A single sample gave rise to the 24 T cell receptor beta chains below, sequenced in a study of blood T cell repertoires in COVID-19 (dated by TCRdb to about 2020). Library prep was done by the immunoSEQ multiplex PCR assay. Held by TCRdb, this immuneACCESS table contains in-frame sequences only and omits some clones. Under half of the omission traces to an unresolved V gene where checked; the cause of the rest is unknown. Within this sample are some 240,000 clones, with around 90% of them counted one time only. The biggest ten clones account for around 3.2% of the sample. Sequencing input: PBMCs or T cells enriched from blood (not recorded which). Receptors originate from a woman aged 40 to 50 who had been exposed to COVID-19.

The V call is TRBV6-5, the J call TRBJ2-1, with 8 positions matching TRBD2. Trimming took 8 bases from V and 4 from J; bases not matched to a gene: 10. CDR3 length: 15 residues. CDR1 and CDR2 from the germline V gene are MNHEY and SVGAGI. The CDR3 nucleotides read TGTGCCAGCCTAGAGGGCGGCGGGAGGTACAATGAGCAGTTCTTC. It specifies CASLEGGGRYNEQFF.

The chain joins TRBV5-4 to TRBJ2-5, with 13 nucleotides matching TRBD2. Germline-derived CDR1 and CDR2 are SGHNT and YYREEE (reference sequence). Trimming removed 3 bases from V and 2 bases from J; junction bases left unmatched: 4. The CDR3 is made up of 16 amino acids. Written as DNA, the CDR3 is TGTGCCAGCAGCTCGGCGGGACTAGCGGGGCAAGAGACCCAGTACTTC. It codes for CASSSAGLAGQETQYF.

This clone showed up just a few times. A much more abundant neighbour one base away suggests this may be a read error. The CDR3 region has the DNA TGTGCCAGCAGCTTAGAGAGGAGCTCCTACAATGAGCAGTTCTTC. Encoded protein: CASSLERSSYNEQFF. The V call is TRBV7-6, the J call TRBJ2-1; D not resolved. Deletions cut 1 base from V and 0 bases from J, with 7 bases between. The CDR3 consists of 15 residues. Per the germline V gene, CDR1 is SGHVS and CDR2 is FNYEAQ.

The V call is TRBV28, the J call TRBJ1-2; TRBD1 matches 11 bases. This CDR3 has 15 residues. The trim removed 2 bases at V and 14 bases at J, leaving 13 bases unmatched. From germline, CDR1 is MDHEN and CDR2 SYDVKM. CDR3 DNA sequence: TGTGCCAGCAGTTTAGATGCCGGGACAGGGGGAAGTGGGACCTTC. Translated: CASSLDAGTGGSGTF.

V and J are TRBV7-3 and TRBJ2-3; 9 bases match TRBD1. J lost 0 bases, V lost 6 bases, and 7 bases had no gene match. Germline CDR1 and CDR2: SGHTA and FQGTGA. The CDR3 sequence is 16 residues long. The CDR3 region has the DNA TGTGCCAGCAGACCCTTCGGGACAGGGAGCACAGATACGCAGTATTTT. This encodes CASRPFGTGSTDTQYF.

The rearrangement links TRBV28 to TRBJ1-5; perhaps TRBD1 as D (5 bases). Trimming shortened V by 11 bases and J by 6 bases, and 14 bases separated the two germline ends. The CDR3 runs 12 residues. Germline loops: CDR1 MDHEN, CDR2 SYDVKM. The CDR3 sequence: CAAGGTTQPQHF. CDR3 in DNA: TGTGCCGCGGGGGGTACCACTCAGCCCCAGCATTTT. Variable domain in full (rest from reference TRBV28 and TRBJ1-5): DVKVTQSSRYLVKRTGEKVFLECVQDMDHENMFWYRQDPGLGLRLIYFSYDVKMKEKGDIPEGYSVSREKKERFSLILESASTNQTSMYLCAAGGTTQPQHFGDGTRLSIL.

CDR3: CASSRGQGNQPQHF. CDR3 nucleotide sequence: TGTGCCAGCAGCCGAGGACAGGGCAATCAGCCCCAGCATTTT. The genes are TRBV4-2 and TRBJ1-5, with 7 bases fitting TRBD1. J gave up 2 bases and V 4 bases, and 2 bases lay outside the gene matches. The CDR3 extends over 14 amino acids. In germline, CDR1 is LGHNA, CDR2 YNFKEQ.

This sequence joins TRBV4-3 and TRBJ1-4, with a tentative D call TRBD1 (6 bases). V was cut by 0 bases and J by 8 bases, with 19 bases left in between. CDR1 is LGHNA, CDR2 YSLEER, per germline. This CDR3 spans 17 amino acids. The CDR3 reads CASSQDQGGRGTEKLFF. CDR3 nucleotides: TGCGCCAGCAGCCAAGATCAAGGCGGCAGGGGTACCGAAAAACTGTTTTTT.

The chain couples TRBV10-3 to TRBJ2-1; TRBD2 might be the D (7 bases). The CDR3 totals 16 residues. V dropped 0 bases and J dropped 5 bases, with 14 bases sitting between them. Germline V gene data show CDR1 as ENHRY and CDR2 as SYGVKD. The CDR3 protein is CAISESTGGLNNEQFF. CDR3 coding DNA: TGTGCCATCAGTGAGTCTACGGGGGGCCTGAACAATGAGCAGTTCTTC.

The CDR3 loop reads CASSLREKLFF. The CDR3 DNA reads TGTGCCAGCAGTTTGCGTGAAAAACTGTTTTTT. The rearrangement joins TRBV27 to TRBJ1-4; D remains unclear. V was trimmed by 3 bases and J by 7 bases, leaving 3 bases between them. The CDR3 is made up of 11 amino acids. In germline, CDR1 is MNHEY, CDR2 SMNVEV (reference sequence).

The chain combines TRBV5-1 with TRBJ2-2; 8 bases fit TRBD1. Germline CDR1 and CDR2: SGHRS and YFSETQ. V dropped 4 bases and J dropped 3; count of bases not matched to a gene: 2. The CDR3 totals 14 residues. The DNA for the CDR3 is TGCGCCAGCAGCGGGGGACAGGACACCGGGGAGCTGTTTTTT. Encoded protein: CASSGGQDTGELFF.

V usage is TRBV7-3 and J usage is TRBJ2-1; 8 bases align to TRBD2. Germline V gives CDR1 SGHTA, CDR2 FQGTGA. This CDR3 has 13 residues. The ends lost 6 bases at V and 5 bases at J; junction bases unmatched: 3. CDR3 region: CASRLLADNEQFF. The CDR3 coding sequence is TGTGCCAGCAGACTACTAGCGGACAATGAGCAGTTCTTC.

The chain has TRBV13 and TRBJ1-1; 7 positions match TRBD1. The CDR3 sequence is 16 residues long. Germline CDR1 PRHDT, CDR2 FYEKMQ (reference sequence). The J segment lost 6 bases and the V segment lost 1 base, leaving 11 bases of the junction unmatched. The CDR3 loop reads CASSLEGPNRGPEAFF. In DNA form, the CDR3 reads TGTGCCAGCAGCTTAGAGGGTCCCAACAGGGGACCTGAAGCTTTCTTT.

This rearrangement joins TRBV9 to TRBJ1-4, with 9 bases that match TRBD1. After removal of 4 bases from V and 11 bases from J, the junction contained 12 bases not matched to a gene. The length of the CDR3 is 15 residues. Germline assignment: CDR1 SGDLS and CDR2 YYNGEE. CDR3 sequence: CASSPFGTGLEKLFF. The CDR3 region has the DNA TGTGCCAGCAGCCCCTTCGGGACAGGGTTAGAGAAACTGTTTTTT.

The chain couples TRBV7-2 to TRBJ2-5; perhaps TRBD1 as D (5 bases). Germline-derived CDR1 and CDR2 are SGHTA and FQGNSA. The CDR3 consists of 14 residues. V lost 5 bases and J 7 bases, leaving 17 bases between the germline ends. The CDR3 DNA is TGTGCCAGCAGCCTTAGTCTGGGGCAGGGGACCCAGTACTTC. Its translation is CASSLSLGQGTQYF.

This chain connects TRBV7-8 to TRBJ2-5, with TRBD1 as a possible D gene (5 bases). Trimming cost V 2 bases and J 2 bases, with 15 bases left between them. The germline V gene encodes CDR1 SGHVS and CDR2 FQNEAQ. The CDR3 sequence is 16 residues long. The CDR3 sequence: CASSLLGTGQQETQYF. DNA of the CDR3: TGTGCCAGCAGCTTACTAGGCACAGGCCAACAAGAGACCCAGTACTTC.

V usage is TRBV6-5 and J usage is TRBJ1-6; 7 nucleotides align to TRBD1. The V gene's germline CDR1 is MNHEY and CDR2 SVGAGI. CDR3 length: 15 residues. The J segment lost 13 bases and the V segment lost 4 bases, leaving 13 bases of the junction unmatched. The CDR3 nucleotides read TGTGCCAGCAGTTCTTTGAAACAGGGGAGATGGCCCCTCCACTTT. It translates to CASSSLKQGRWPLHF.

The CDR3 loop reads CASSQRTGEQPQHF. The CDR3, as DNA: TGTGCCAGCAGCCAAAGGACAGGGGAACAGCCCCAGCATTTT. The chain is built from TRBV3-1 (or the pseudogene TRBV3-2) and TRBJ1-5, with TRBD1 matching 9 bases. Germline-derived CDR1 and CDR2 are LGHDT and YNNKEL (reference sequence). This CDR3 has 14 amino acids. Trimming at V came to 2 bases and at J to 7 bases, leaving 3 bases not matched to a gene.

This clone was seen more than once but under ten times. V is TRBV7-2 and J is TRBJ1-2, with D perhaps TRBD1 (6 bases). The V end lost 3 bases, the J end lost 1 base, and 6 bases lay between the germline ends. This CDR3 has 13 amino acids. Germline V lookup: CDR1 SGHTA, CDR2 FQGNSA. This CDR3 reads CASSLDSNYGYTF. DNA for the CDR3: TGTGCCAGCAGCTTGGACAGTAACTATGGCTACACCTTC.

The V and J genes are TRBV19 and TRBJ2-3; 12 bases are a match to TRBD2. Germline loops: CDR1 LNHDA, CDR2 SQIVND (reference sequence). The CDR3 covers 16 residues. Trimming took 7 bases from V and 2 from J; bases not matched to a gene: 7. CDR3 sequence reads: CASTSGRAPFTDTQYF. In DNA form, the CDR3 reads TGTGCCAGTACTAGCGGGAGGGCCCCGTTCACAGATACGCAGTATTTT.

The chain recombines TRBV13 with TRBJ2-3; 12 nucleotides line up with TRBD2. Per germline, CDR1 PRHDT and CDR2 FYEKMQ (reference sequence). The CDR3 contains 16 residues. The V segment lost 5 bases and the J segment 6 bases; nucleotides outside the gene matches: 9. CDR3 residues: CASSRLAGAIGDTQYF. The CDR3, as DNA: TGTGCCAGCAGCAGACTAGCGGGAGCGATTGGTGATACGCAGTATTTT.

The chain couples TRBV5-5 to TRBJ2-5; D unclear. Germline CDR1 and CDR2: SGHKS and YYEKEE (reference sequence). V was trimmed by 0 bases and J by 5 bases, leaving 14 bases between them. The CDR3 contains 15 residues. DNA for the CDR3: TGTGCCAGCAGCTTGGATGGTCAATCCGGGGAGACCCAGTACTTC. It codes for CASSLDGQSGETQYF.

The gene calls are TRBV18 and TRBJ1-1, with unresolved D. The CDR3 loop spans 14 amino acids. V gave up 3 bases and J gave up 0 bases, with 8 bases separating them. Germline CDR1 is KGHSH and CDR2 is LQKENI. The CDR3 protein is CASSPGSVNTEAFF. The CDR3 coding sequence is TGTGCCAGCTCACCTGGAAGCGTGAACACTGAAGCTTTCTTT.

The chain couples TRBV7-2 to TRBJ2-3; TRBD2 agrees at 10 bases. This CDR3 has 15 amino acids. The V and J ends lost 3 bases and 3 bases, in that order; junction bases with no gene match: 3. Germline CDR1 reads SGHTA; CDR2 reads FQGNSA. The CDR3 region has the DNA TGTGCCAGCAGCTTCCAAGCGGGGGGGACAGATACGCAGTATTTT. It yields the protein CASSFQAGGTDTQYF.